The clone carrying this T cell receptor (beta chain) was counted a few times. This record belongs to a study of cytomegalovirus exposure and HLA in healthy donors. V trimming: 0 bases; J trimming: 4 bases; junction bases outside the gene matches: 3. Germline V gives CDR1 SGHAT, CDR2 FQNNGV. The CDR3 runs to 15 residues. Profiling relied on immunoSEQ multiplex PCR, and the TCRdb table lists in-frame clones only, not all of them. The sample lists about 130,000 clones; more than 70% were seen once. This chain joins TRBV11-2 and TRBJ2-1; TRBD2 matches at 7 bases. The source material was PBMCs. The receptor's source is a man younger than 45 in good health and CMV-seronegative. As DNA, the CDR3 is TGTGCCAGCAGCTTAGATTCGGGGGGATACAATGAGCAGTTCTTC. This translates into CASSLDSGGYNEQFF.